This is a list of T cell receptor beta chains from one sample in a study of blood T cells in healthy people across ages. Via MiXCR, TCRdb re-called the 5' RACE reads, giving one row per CDR3 protein. The table has 540,000 or so distinct CDR3 sequences, nearly 25% seen once. These data also featured in a second study, about T cells of mothers and their children.

Sequenced input: blood. The receptors originated from a boy aged 10-17 years in good health. The CDR3 runs from the conserved cysteine through the conserved F or W. The order of the fields is J gene, clone size, V gene, D gene, CDR3 DNA, CDR3 protein. A D gene is named only where the DNA matches it firmly. Size values are once, few and many counts, or a class for expanded clones, and some rows have none.

j_gene: TRBJ2-7; abundance: few; v_gene: TRBV5-1; d_gene: TRBD2; CDR3nt: TGCGCCAGCAGCTTGGCCCCACTAGCGAGGGGCACCTCCTACGAGCAGTACTTC; CDR3aa: CASSLAPLARGTSYEQYF
j_gene: TRBJ1-2; abundance: .; v_gene: TRBV7-9; d_gene: .; CDR3nt: TGTGCCAGCAGCGCAGACGGCCACTATGGCTACACCTTC; CDR3aa: CASSADGHYGYTF
j_gene: TRBJ2-5; abundance: few; v_gene: TRBV27; d_gene: .; CDR3nt: TGTGCCAGCAGTTTATCGTTGGGATTCGAGACTCAGTACTTC; CDR3aa: CASSLSLGFETQYF
j_gene: TRBJ2-7; abundance: .; v_gene: TRBV25-1; d_gene: .; CDR3nt: TGTGCCAGCATCGAAAGCTGGAGTAAGGGCGAGCAGTACTTC; CDR3aa: CASIESWSKGEQYF
j_gene: TRBJ2-5; abundance: few; v_gene: TRBV7-9; d_gene: .; CDR3nt: TGTGCCAGCAGCTTACAAGCGGTCCAAGAGACCCAGTACTTC; CDR3aa: CASSLQAVQETQYF
j_gene: TRBJ2-7; abundance: .; v_gene: TRBV5-6; d_gene: .; CDR3nt: TGTGCCAGCAGCTGTTGCGGGACGGTTGGTTGGGAGCAGTACTTC; CDR3aa: CASSCCGTVGWEQYF
j_gene: TRBJ1-4; abundance: .; v_gene: TRBV9; d_gene: .; CDR3nt: TGTGCCAGCAGCGCGACAGGACGGGAAAATGAAAAACTGTTTTTT; CDR3aa: CASSATGRENEKLFF
j_gene: TRBJ1-1; abundance: .; v_gene: TRBV29-1; d_gene: .; CDR3nt: TGCAGCGTTGAAAGGAACACTGAAGCTTTCTTT; CDR3aa: CSVERNTEAFF
j_gene: TRBJ2-3; abundance: .; v_gene: TRBV6-2/TRBV6-3; d_gene: .; CDR3nt: TGTGCCAGCAGTGGCCTCGGGGGACGGGGAGATACGCAGTATTTT; CDR3aa: CASSGLGGRGDTQYF
j_gene: TRBJ2-2; abundance: many; v_gene: TRBV20-1; d_gene: TRBD2; CDR3nt: TGCAGTGCTAGAGATTACGGACTAGCGGGGACGAACACCGGGGAGCTGTTTTTT; CDR3aa: CSARDYGLAGTNTGELFF
j_gene: TRBJ2-1; abundance: few; v_gene: TRBV12-3/TRBV12-4; d_gene: TRBD2; CDR3nt: TGTGCCAGCAGTCATATACGCCTAACCGGACTAGCGGCCGGATACAAAACAAACAATGAGCAGTTCTTC; CDR3aa: CASSHIRLTGLAAGYKTNNEQFF
j_gene: TRBJ2-3; abundance: few; v_gene: TRBV15; d_gene: TRBD2; CDR3nt: TGTGCCACCAGCAGACTCCTTCGGGAGGCTAGCGGGAGCACAGATACGCAGTATTTT; CDR3aa: CATSRLLREASGSTDTQYF
j_gene: TRBJ2-1; abundance: many; v_gene: TRBV7-9; d_gene: .; CDR3nt: TGTGCCAGCAGCTTAGCCCTTATTGAGCAGTTCTTC; CDR3aa: CASSLALIEQFF